The present entry profiles one TCR beta chain with its context. The antigen is not known. Use of 60 Vbeta and 13 Jbeta primers characterized the PCR. The protocol was immunoSEQ multiplex PCR, while the TCRdb copy is restricted to in-frame clones and leaves out a portion. This sample yields approximately 170,000 clones, of which 70% to 75% are seen a single time; approximately 4.8% belongs to the top ten. The data stem from a study of cytomegalovirus exposure and HLA in healthy donors. General study points: TCR beta chain V- and J-gene trimming was linked, in a later analysis, to a missense variant in DCLRE1C. Many donors shared some public TCRs, even though most TCR sequences were rare.

Germline lookup yields CDR1 MNHEY and CDR2 SMNVEV (reference sequence). V shed 6 bases and J shed 6 bases, with 17 bases lying between them. The CDR3 totals 15 residues. The chain recombines TRBV27 with TRBJ1-4, with a tentative D call TRBD1 (6 bases). The receptor was derived from a man in his thirties or forties in good health and CMV-seropositive. What was sequenced was PBMCs. This chain's CDR3 is CASSSLGTFDEKLFF. In DNA, the CDR3 is TGTGCCAGCAGCTCCCTAGGGACATTCGATGAAAAACTGTTTTTT. Full variable domain (remainder filled in from reference TRBV27 and TRBJ1-4): EAQVTQNPRYLITVTGKKLTVTCSQNMNHEYMSWYRQDPGLGLRQIYYSMNVEVTDKGDVPEGYKVSRKEKRNFPLILESPSPNQTSLYFCASSSLGTFDEKLFFGSGTQLSVL.